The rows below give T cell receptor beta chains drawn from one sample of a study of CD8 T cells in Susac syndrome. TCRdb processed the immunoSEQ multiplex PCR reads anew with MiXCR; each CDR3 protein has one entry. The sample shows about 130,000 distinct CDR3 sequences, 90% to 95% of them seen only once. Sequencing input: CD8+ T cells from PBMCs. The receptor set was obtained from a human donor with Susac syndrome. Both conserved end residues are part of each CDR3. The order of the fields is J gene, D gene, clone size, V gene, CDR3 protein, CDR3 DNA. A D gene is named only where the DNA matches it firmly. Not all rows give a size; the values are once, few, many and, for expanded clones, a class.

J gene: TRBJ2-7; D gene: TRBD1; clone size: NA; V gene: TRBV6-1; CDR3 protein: CASTLQTGTGFYEQYF; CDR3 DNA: TGTGCCAGCACCTTACAGACCGGGACAGGGTTTTACGAGCAGTACTTC
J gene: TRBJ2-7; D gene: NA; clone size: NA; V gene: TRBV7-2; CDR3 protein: CASSLTGVVAEQYF; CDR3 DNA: TGTGCCAGCAGCTTAACTGGGGTTGTAGCCGAGCAGTACTTC
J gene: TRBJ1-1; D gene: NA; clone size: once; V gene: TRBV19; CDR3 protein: CASSITEWGTEAFF; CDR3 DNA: TGTGCCAGTAGTATCACTGAGTGGGGCACTGAAGCTTTCTTT
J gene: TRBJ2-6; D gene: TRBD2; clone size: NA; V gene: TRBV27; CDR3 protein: CARSQAGVGANVLTF; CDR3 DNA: TGTGCCAGAAGCCAAGCGGGGGTCGGGGCCAACGTCCTGACTTTC
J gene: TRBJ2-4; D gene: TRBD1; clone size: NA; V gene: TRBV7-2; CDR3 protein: CASSLGTGTGYIQYF; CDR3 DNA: TGTGCCAGCAGCTTAGGGACAGGGACGGGATACATTCAGTACTTC
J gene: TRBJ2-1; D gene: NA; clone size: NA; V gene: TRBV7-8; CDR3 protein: CASSWGLRRGNNEQFF; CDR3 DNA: TGTGCCAGCAGCTGGGGGCTACGGAGGGGGAACAATGAGCAGTTCTTC
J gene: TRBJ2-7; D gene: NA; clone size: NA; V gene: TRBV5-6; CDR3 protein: CASSLGSDRYEQYF; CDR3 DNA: TGTGCCAGCAGCTTGGGATCCGACCGCTACGAGCAGTACTTC
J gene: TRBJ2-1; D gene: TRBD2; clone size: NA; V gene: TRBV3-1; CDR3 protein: CASSQESGSEDEQFF; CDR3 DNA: TGTGCCAGCAGCCAAGAGAGCGGGAGTGAGGATGAGCAGTTCTTC
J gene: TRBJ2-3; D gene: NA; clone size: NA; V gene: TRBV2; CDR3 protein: CASSVGQGEADTQYF; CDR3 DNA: TGTGCCAGCAGTGTTGGCCAGGGTGAGGCAGATACGCAGTATTTT
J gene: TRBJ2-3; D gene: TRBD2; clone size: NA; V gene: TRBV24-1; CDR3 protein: CATSDFSLAGDSDTQYF; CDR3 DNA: TGTGCCACCAGTGATTTCTCCTTAGCGGGGGACTCAGATACGCAGTATTTT
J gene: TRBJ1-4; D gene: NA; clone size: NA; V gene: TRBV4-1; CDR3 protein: CASSQLFNEGVFF; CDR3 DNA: TGCGCCAGCAGCCAACTCTTCAACGAGGGGGTGTTTTTT
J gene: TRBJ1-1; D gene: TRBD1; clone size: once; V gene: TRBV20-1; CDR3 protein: CSARLVDRETEAFF; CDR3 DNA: TGCAGTGCTCGCTTGGTCGACAGGGAGACTGAAGCTTTCTTT
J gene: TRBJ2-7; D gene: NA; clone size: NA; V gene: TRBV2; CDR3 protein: CASTEGSSYEQYF; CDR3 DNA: TGTGCCAGCACAGAGGGCAGCAGCTACGAGCAGTACTTC
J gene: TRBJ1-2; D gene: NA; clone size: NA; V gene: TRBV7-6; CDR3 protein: CASSLGAGPNYGYTF; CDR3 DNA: TGTGCCAGCAGCTTAGGGGCAGGTCCTAACTATGGCTACACCTTC
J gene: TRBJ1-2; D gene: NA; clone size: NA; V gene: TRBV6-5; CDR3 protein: CASSPGPGIGYGYTF; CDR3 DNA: TGTGCCAGCAGTCCTGGACCGGGGATCGGCTATGGCTACACCTTC
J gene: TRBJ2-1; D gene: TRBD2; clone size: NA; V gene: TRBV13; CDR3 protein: CASSQRMGLAAYEQFF; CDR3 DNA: TGTGCCAGCAGCCAACGAATGGGACTAGCTGCGTATGAGCAGTTCTTC
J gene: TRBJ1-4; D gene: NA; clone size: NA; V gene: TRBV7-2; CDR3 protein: CASSLGAGPRFKEKLFF; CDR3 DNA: TGTGCCAGCAGCTTAGGGGCAGGGCCTAGATTTAAAGAAAAACTGTTTTTT
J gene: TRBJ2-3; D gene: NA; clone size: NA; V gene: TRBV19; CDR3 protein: CASTPNLQIPQYF; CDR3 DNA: TGTGCCAGTACCCCGAATCTTCAAATTCCGCAGTATTTT
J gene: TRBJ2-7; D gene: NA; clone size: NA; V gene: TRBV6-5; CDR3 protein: CASSPGHIYEQYF; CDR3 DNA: TGTGCCAGCAGTCCGGGACATATCTACGAGCAGTACTTC
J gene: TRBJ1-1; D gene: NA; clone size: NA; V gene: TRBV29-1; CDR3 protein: CSVGVAEAFF; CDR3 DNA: TGCAGCGTTGGGGTGGCTGAAGCTTTCTTT
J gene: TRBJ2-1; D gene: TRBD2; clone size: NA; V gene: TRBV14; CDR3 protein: CASSLAGGLGNEQFF; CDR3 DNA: TGTGCCAGCAGCCTAGCGGGGGGCCTCGGGAATGAGCAGTTCTTC
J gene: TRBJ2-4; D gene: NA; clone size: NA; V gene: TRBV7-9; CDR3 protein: CASSLIGQPELKNIQYF; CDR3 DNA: TGTGCCAGCAGCTTAATTGGGCAGCCTGAACTTAAAAACATTCAGTACTTC
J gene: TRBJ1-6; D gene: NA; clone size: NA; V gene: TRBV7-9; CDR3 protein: CASSFGGEGSPLHF; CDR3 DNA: TGTGCCAGCAGCTTTGGAGGGGAGGGTTCACCCCTCCACTTT
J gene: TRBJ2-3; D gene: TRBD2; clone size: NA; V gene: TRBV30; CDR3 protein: CAWSVGLAGTPDTQYF; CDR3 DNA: TGTGCCTGGAGTGTAGGACTAGCGGGTACGCCAGATACGCAGTATTTT
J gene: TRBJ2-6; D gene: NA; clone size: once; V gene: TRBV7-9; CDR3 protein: CASSTTFSGANVLTF; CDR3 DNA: TGTGCCAGCAGCACGACCTTCTCTGGGGCCAACGTCCTGACTTTC
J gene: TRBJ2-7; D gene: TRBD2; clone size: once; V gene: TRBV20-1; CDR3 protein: CSASLSRGRVYGEQYF; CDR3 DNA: TGCAGTGCTAGCCTTAGCCGCGGGAGGGTCTACGGCGAGCAGTACTTC
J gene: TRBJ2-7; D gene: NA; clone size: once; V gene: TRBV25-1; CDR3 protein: CAAGLYEQYF; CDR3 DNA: TGTGCCGCGGGGCTCTACGAGCAGTACTTC
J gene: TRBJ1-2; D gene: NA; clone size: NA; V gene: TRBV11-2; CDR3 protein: CASSPKDTYLGYTF; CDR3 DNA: TGTGCCAGCAGCCCGAAGGACACCTATCTCGGCTACACCTTC
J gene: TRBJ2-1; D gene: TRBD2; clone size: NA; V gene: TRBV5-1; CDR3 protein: CASSFWTSGSGRNEQFF; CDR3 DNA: TGCGCCAGCAGCTTCTGGACTAGCGGGAGTGGTAGGAATGAGCAGTTCTTC
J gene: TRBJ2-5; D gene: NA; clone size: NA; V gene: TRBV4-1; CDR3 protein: CASSPWKDGQETQYF; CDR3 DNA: TGCGCCAGCAGCCCCTGGAAAGACGGTCAAGAGACCCAGTACTTC
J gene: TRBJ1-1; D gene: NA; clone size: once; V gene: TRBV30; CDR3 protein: CAWTTANTEAFF; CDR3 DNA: TGTGCCTGGACCACAGCGAACACTGAAGCTTTCTTT
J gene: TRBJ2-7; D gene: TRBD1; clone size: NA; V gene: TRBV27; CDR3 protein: CASRRQGPYEQYF; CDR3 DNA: TGTGCCAGCAGACGACAGGGGCCCTACGAGCAGTACTTC
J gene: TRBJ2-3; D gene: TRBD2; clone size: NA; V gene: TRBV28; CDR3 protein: CASTAGDSTDTQYF; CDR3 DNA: TGTGCCAGCACAGCGGGGGATTCCACAGATACGCAGTATTTT
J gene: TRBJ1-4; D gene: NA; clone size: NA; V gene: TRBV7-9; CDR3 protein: CASSPEGEKLFF; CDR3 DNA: TGTGCCAGCAGCCCAGAGGGGGAAAAACTGTTTTTT
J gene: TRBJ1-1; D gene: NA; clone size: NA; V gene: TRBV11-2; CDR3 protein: CASSLDYGSNTEAFF; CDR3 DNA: TGTGCCAGCAGCTTAGATTACGGCAGTAACACTGAAGCTTTCTTT
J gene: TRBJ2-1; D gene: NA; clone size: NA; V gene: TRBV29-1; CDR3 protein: CSGLTLNEQFF; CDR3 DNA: TGCAGCGGCCTCACGCTCAATGAGCAGTTCTTC
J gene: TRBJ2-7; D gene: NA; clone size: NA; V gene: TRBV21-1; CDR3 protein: CASSKGQGRVTYEQYF; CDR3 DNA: TGTGCCAGCAGCAAAGGACAAGGCAGGGTGACCTACGAGCAGTACTTC
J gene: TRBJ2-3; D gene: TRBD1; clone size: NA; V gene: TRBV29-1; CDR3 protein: CSVEDLGDRGPDTQYF; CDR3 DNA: TGCAGCGTTGAAGATCTCGGAGACAGGGGGCCAGATACGCAGTATTTT
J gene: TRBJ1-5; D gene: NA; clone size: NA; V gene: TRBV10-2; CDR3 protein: CASRTEYSNQPQHF; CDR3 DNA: TGCGCCAGCAGGACAGAGTATAGCAATCAGCCCCAGCATTTT
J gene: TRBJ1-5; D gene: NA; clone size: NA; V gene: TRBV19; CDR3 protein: CASASGQPQHF; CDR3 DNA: TGTGCCAGCGCTTCGGGGCAGCCCCAGCATTTT
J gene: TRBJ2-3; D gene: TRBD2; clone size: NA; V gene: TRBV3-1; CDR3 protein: CASSQERSSGGSTDTQYF; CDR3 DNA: TGTGCCAGCAGCCAAGAACGCTCTAGCGGGGGGTCCACAGATACGCAGTATTTT
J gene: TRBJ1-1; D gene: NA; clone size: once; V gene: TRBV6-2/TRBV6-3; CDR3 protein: CASSYAGTEAFF; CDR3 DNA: TGTGCCAGCAGTTACGCCGGCACTGAAGCTTTCTTT